This T cell receptor (beta chain) came from a study of glioma-infiltrating T cells after dendritic cell vaccination (dated by TCRdb to 2015 to 2016). Describing the broader study: The cohort comprised about 15 glioblastoma patients from Phase I and II dendritic cell vaccination trials, 9 newly diagnosed and 6 with recurrent disease. Survival after dendritic cell vaccination was correlated with TCR sequencing metrics, including TIL content and tumor-blood repertoire overlap. To make the vaccine, monocyte-derived dendritic cells were cultured for approximately 7 days with IL-4 and GM-CSF and then pulsed overnight with autologous tumor lysate. Deep sequencing of TCR beta CDR3 regions was used to quantify tumor-infiltrating lymphocyte content and compare tumor and blood repertoires in dendritic cell-vaccinated glioblastoma patients. Each patient was given three intradermal dendritic cell vaccine injections, spaced two weeks apart, in the arm below the axilla. Between the early 2000s and the early 2010s, the patients were given dendritic cell vaccination pulsed with autologous tumor lysate.

The junction carries 5 bases between V and J, which are trimmed by 0 bases and 0 bases respectively. According to the germline V gene (reference sequence), CDR1 reads LNHDA and CDR2 reads SQIVND. The CDR3 holds 14 amino acids from the cysteine to the phenylalanine. Only the CDR3 portion is preserved as DNA: 42 bases, with reading frame beginning at the first base. Findings and caveats that apply to the study as a whole: After dendritic cell vaccination, a higher estimated pretreatment TIL content predicted longer time to progression and overall survival. The cohort was small and heterogeneous, only a few patients had full blood and tumor sets, and even fewer had initial-recurrent tumor pairs. No direct relationship between TCR clonality and survival was found, suggesting a diverse polyclonal response may matter. The three-group TCR overlap response model was characterized as speculative, and prospective validation of the model was stated to be required.

Using the immunoSEQ assay, TCRB CDR3 regions were amplified from roughly 1.8 micrograms of genomic DNA, or from all available DNA when less than that was on hand. The multiplex PCR employed 60 forward primers targeting TCR V beta segments and 13 reverse primers targeting J beta segments. To estimate reads per starting template, synthetic control templates were spiked into each sample at limiting dilution. The Illumina HiSeq System generated 87 bp sequencing reads. As for how the authors treated the data: PCR and sequencing errors were removed by merging closely related sequences with a nearest neighbor algorithm. TCR overlap was measured as the percentage of unique tumor TCR beta sequences also present in the same patient's peripheral blood. TCRdb holds this immuneACCESS table with in-frame rearrangements only. Some clones are missing; in checked studies, unresolved V genes explain under half, and the rest has no known cause. The V and J calls and clone size were taken over from that table, and D and trimming were inferred from the DNA. For this sample the table gives about 90,000 clones, of which 75% to 90% were detected only once. The top ten clonotypes cover less than 8% of the sample.

The label giving this sample's time point can be read as: after dendritic cell vaccination, including at tumor progression/relapse. Patients were selected on the basis of adequate residual fresh-frozen tumor tissue and more than two years of available survival data. Although molecular status otherwise differed among the glioblastoma patients, no patient had an isocitrate dehydrogenase mutation. PBMC collection took place before vaccination, two weeks after the third vaccination, and at tumor progression if progression occurred. The Qiagen DNeasy Blood extraction Kit was used for extraction of genomic DNA. In the case of this clone: It lacks a known antigen. No per-base quality is available; no much larger clone lies one base away.

This TCR was recovered from a human donor with glioblastoma. Material: blood, obtained after dendritic cell vaccination. Recombination connected TRBV19 to TRBJ1-2; no D segment can be confidently identified. In nucleotide form, the sequence is TGTGCCAGTAGTATAGAGGGCGCTAACTATGGCTACACCTTC. Translation gives CASSIEGANYGYTF. The CDR3 plus the reference TRBV19 and TRBJ1-2 genes for the other parts give the full variable domain: DGGITQSPKYLFRKEGQNVTLSCEQNLNHDAMYWYRQDPGQGLRLIYYSQIVNDFQKGDIAEGYSVSREKKESFPLTVTSAQKNPTAFYLCASSIEGANYGYTFGSGTRLTVV.